This T cell receptor (beta chain) was identified during a study of beta chain features in type 1 diabetes. Study-wide background: Investigators examined roughly 99,000,000 sorted cells across all samples. Broader study findings: Among patients with Type 1 diabetes, TCRB CDR3s were moderately but significantly shorter in every one of the four CD4+ subsets.

Only one heparinised blood draw was taken per donor, and its volume averaged approximately 120 mL. CD4+ naive, central memory, regulatory and stem cell-like memory subsets were isolated by sorting on CD45RO/CCR7/CD25/CD127/CD95/CD27. What was sequenced were expressed TCRB transcripts, since all of the isolated RNA had been reverse transcribed. Clones were sequenced by immunoSEQ multiplex PCR, and TCRdb holds only the in-frame ones, with some missing. The sample consists of a few hundred thousand clones, roughly an eighth of them appearing once. Germline CDR1 and CDR2: SQVTM and ANQGSEA. V lost 3 bases to trimming and J lost 4 bases; unmatched junction nucleotides: 0. CDR3 length: 13 amino acids. In the case of this clone: The antigen remains undetermined.

The J gene is TRBJ2-3, the V gene TRBV29-1, with 11 bases identical to TRBD2. Sequencing used naive CD4+ T cells from blood. This sequence was found in a man aged 25-45 years with type 1 diabetes. CDR3 sequence: CSVETSGADTQYF. The CDR3 region has the DNA TGCAGCGTTGAGACTAGCGGGGCAGATACGCAGTATTTT.